Below are 8 T cell receptor beta chains sequenced from a single sample in a study of T cell responses to AZD1222 COVID-19 vaccine. Libraries were prepared by immunoSEQ multiplex PCR; TCRdb keeps only in-frame clonotypes and omits some of them. Of 200,000 or so clones in the sample, 85% to 95% were seen once. Specimen: peripheral blood, collected on day 0 of AZD1222 vaccination. These receptors all come from an adult in good health.

The chain recombines TRBV7-2 with TRBJ2-2, with TRBD2 identical over 9 bases. The CDR3 is 16 amino acids. Trimming took 5 bases from V and 4 from J; bases not matched to a gene: 8. CDR1 and CDR2 (germline): SGHTA, FQGNSA. The CDR3 bases are TGTGCCAGCAGCGCTCCTAGCGGGGTGAGCACCGGGGAGCTGTTTTTT. Residues: CASSAPSGVSTGELFF.

DNA for the CDR3: TGTGCCAGCAGTGAGGGAGGTCGGCCTGAAGCTTTCTTT. Protein sequence: CASSEGGRPEAFF. The chain has TRBV25-1 and TRBJ1-1; D uncertain. Germline lookup yields CDR1 MGHDK and CDR2 SYGVNS. The CDR3 spans 13 residues. Trimming removed 3 bases from V and 6 bases from J, with 11 bases in between.

The CDR3 coding sequence is TGTGCCAGCAGTTACTCGGAAGCGGGCACCGGGGAGCTGTTTTTT. Its translation is CASSYSEAGTGELFF. The V call is TRBV6-5, the J call TRBJ2-2; the D gene is possibly TRBD2 (6 bases). CDR1 is MNHEY and CDR2 is SVGAGI in the germline V gene. Deletions cut 0 bases from V and 4 bases from J, with 9 bases between. CDR3 length equals 15 residues.

The chain employs TRBV4-1 and TRBJ2-1; TRBD2 agrees at 7 bases. V lost 0 bases and J lost 6; bases outside the gene matches: 5. The CDR3 is 15 amino acids. Germline lookup yields CDR1 MGHRA and CDR2 YSYEKL. CDR3 DNA sequence: TGCGCCAGCAGCCAAGATAGCGGGCGGGTCAATGAGCAGTTCTTC. This encodes CASSQDSGRVNEQFF.

V usage is TRBV4-2 and J usage is TRBJ1-1, with 8 bases aligning to TRBD1. Germline values: CDR1 LGHNA, CDR2 YNFKEQ. V shed 4 bases, J shed 0 bases, and the junction held 4 bases outside the gene matches. The CDR3 covers 15 residues. CDR3: CASSRGQGVNTEAFF. CDR3 in DNA: TGTGCCAGCAGCCGCGGACAGGGAGTGAACACTGAAGCTTTCTTT.

The chain combines TRBV29-1 with TRBJ2-3, with 10 bases aligning to TRBD2. The ends lost 6 bases at V and 6 bases at J; junction bases unmatched: 9. CDR3 length: 14 residues. Germline CDR1 SQVTM, CDR2 ANQGSEA. The CDR3 region is CSVDGLAGEDTQYF. CDR3 DNA: TGCAGCGTCGACGGGCTAGCGGGAGAGGATACGCAGTATTTT.

The chain is built from TRBV11-2 and TRBJ2-6, with TRBD1 as a possible D gene (5 bases). This CDR3 has 14 amino acids. Germline V gives CDR1 SGHAT, CDR2 FQNNGV. V was shortened by 4 bases and J by 10 bases, with 14 bases between the two germline ends. The CDR3 bases are TGTGCCAGCAGCTATGATAGTAGGGGTAACGTCCTGACTTTC. It yields the protein CASSYDSRGNVLTF. Together with reference TRBV11-2 and TRBJ2-6, the CDR3 gives the full variable domain: EAGVAQSPRYKIIEKRQSVAFWCNPISGHATLYWYQQILGQGPKLLIQFQNNGVVDDSQLPKDRFSAERLKGVDSTLKIQPAKLEDSAVYLCASSYDSRGNVLTFGAGSRLTVL.

This chain joins TRBV24-1 and TRBJ2-1, with 11 bases matching TRBD1. This CDR3 region has 16 residues. V lost 4 bases, J lost 8 bases, and 9 bases stayed unmatched. The germline CDR1 and CDR2 sequences are KGHDR and SFDVKD. The CDR3 DNA follows: TGTGCCACCAGTGACCCGGACAGGGGGCTAGGCGATGAGCAGTTCTTC. Protein: CATSDPDRGLGDEQFF.